This passage covers 8 T cell receptor beta chains from one sample sequenced in a study of vaccination effects on CD4 cells after COVID-19. The culture ran for around 10 days before CD4+ T cells were isolated. Only in-frame clones appear in the TCRdb table, and some are missing; sequencing was by immunoSEQ multiplex PCR. This sample has 50,000 to 70,000 clones; about 72% occur once, and the top ten carry around a quarter. For these receptors, no antigen is known. The source material was CD4+ T cells from PBMCs cultured without peptide, sampled before COVID-19 vaccination. The receptor source for this set is a human donor who had a prior SARS-CoV-2 infection.

This clone was detected only once. The V call is TRBV19, the J call TRBJ1-5; perhaps TRBD1 as D (6 bases). With 5 bases removed from V and 0 bases from J, the gap between germline ends came to 14 bases. The CDR3 contains 16 residues. The V gene's germline CDR1 is LNHDA and CDR2 SQIVND (reference sequence). CDR3 nucleotide sequence: TGTGCCAGTAGTTCCCAGACAGGTTTTAGCAATCAGCCCCAGCATTTT. Translation: CASSSQTGFSNQPQHF.

The V and J genes are TRBV7-2 and TRBJ2-7, with 8 bases lining up with TRBD2. After removal of 2 bases from V and 7 bases from J, the junction contained 10 bases not matched to a gene. Germline loops: CDR1 SGHTA, CDR2 FQGNSA. The CDR3 is 15 amino acids. This chain's CDR3 is CASSLNSGDLGEQYF. In nucleotides, the CDR3 is TGTGCCAGCAGCTTAAATAGCGGGGACCTAGGGGAGCAGTACTTC.

The chain employs TRBV19 and TRBJ2-1; 9 nucleotides agree with TRBD2. The CDR3 runs 18 residues. With 8 bases clipped from V and 5 bases from J, the junction kept 19 bases outside the gene matches. Per the germline V gene, CDR1 is LNHDA and CDR2 is SQIVND (reference sequence). The CDR3 sequence is CASSPGLAQGGRHNEQFF. For the CDR3, the DNA is TGTGCCAGTTCCCCGGGACTAGCCCAAGGAGGGCGACACAATGAGCAGTTCTTC.

This clone was seen more than once but under ten times. The chain is built from TRBV7-2 and TRBJ1-3; D perhaps matches TRBD1 (6 bases). With 5 bases removed from V and 2 bases from J, the gap between germline ends came to 16 bases. Germline loops: CDR1 SGHTA, CDR2 FQGNSA. There are 16 residues in the CDR3. CDR3: CASSATFGQPGNTIYF. CDR3 sequence (DNA): TGTGCCAGCAGCGCCACCTTTGGACAGCCTGGAAACACCATATATTTT.

The V call is TRBV7-6, the J call TRBJ2-7; TRBD1 matches at 7 bases. Germline V gives CDR1 SGHVS, CDR2 FNYEAQ. CDR3 length: 13 amino acids. J was trimmed by 2 bases and V by 5 bases; bases with no gene match: 3. This CDR3 is CASSRTGTYEQYF. Written as DNA, the CDR3 is TGTGCCAGCAGCCGGACAGGAACCTACGAGCAGTACTTC.

The chain joins TRBV7-2 to TRBJ2-1; the D gene is possibly TRBD2 (6 bases). Germline assignment: CDR1 SGHTA and CDR2 FQGNSA. This CDR3 spans 17 amino acids. Trimming pared 4 bases from V and 0 bases from J, leaving 16 bases between. This chain's CDR3 is CASSSLGRGSSYNEQFF. The DNA for the CDR3 is TGTGCCAGCAGCTCACTCGGGCGGGGAAGCTCCTACAATGAGCAGTTCTTC.

The J gene is TRBJ2-7, the V gene TRBV19, with 7 bases matching TRBD1. There are 14 residues in the CDR3. CDR1 is LNHDA, CDR2 SQIVND, per germline (reference sequence). The trim removed 3 bases at V and 6 bases at J, leaving 8 bases unmatched. The CDR3 region is CASSMLQGTSEQYF. CDR3 DNA: TGTGCCAGTAGTATGCTACAGGGGACCAGCGAGCAGTACTTC.

The V gene is TRBV4-2, the J gene TRBJ1-4, with TRBD1 matching over 10 bases. The J segment lost 7 bases and the V segment lost 4 bases, leaving 3 bases of the junction unmatched. The V gene's germline CDR1 is LGHNA and CDR2 YNFKEQ. The CDR3 sequence is 14 residues long. CDR3 amino acids: CASSPGQGGEKLFF. CDR3 coding DNA: TGTGCCAGCAGCCCCGGACAGGGGGGTGAAAAACTGTTTTTT.